Sequencing of this TCR beta chain was carried out in a study of neurological immune-mediated disorders. TCRdb re-called the 5' RACE reads with MiXCR, one entry per CDR3 protein. The sample records about 36,000 distinct CDR3 sequences, approximately 10% being singletons. Germline V gives CDR1 MNHNS, CDR2 SASEGT. Trimming took off 4 bases at V and 5 bases at J, with 8 bases between the two ends. CDR3 length: 12 residues. This clonotype was recorded at least ten times. The clonotype comes from a woman aged 25 to 39 with HTLV-1-associated myelopathy (HAM/TSP). The rearrangement joins TRBV6-1 to TRBJ1-1; D ambiguous. Sequenced input: PBMCs. CDR3 sequence (DNA): TGTGCCAGCAGTGCCACGAGGACTGAAGCTTTCTTT. Translation gives CASSATRTEAFF.